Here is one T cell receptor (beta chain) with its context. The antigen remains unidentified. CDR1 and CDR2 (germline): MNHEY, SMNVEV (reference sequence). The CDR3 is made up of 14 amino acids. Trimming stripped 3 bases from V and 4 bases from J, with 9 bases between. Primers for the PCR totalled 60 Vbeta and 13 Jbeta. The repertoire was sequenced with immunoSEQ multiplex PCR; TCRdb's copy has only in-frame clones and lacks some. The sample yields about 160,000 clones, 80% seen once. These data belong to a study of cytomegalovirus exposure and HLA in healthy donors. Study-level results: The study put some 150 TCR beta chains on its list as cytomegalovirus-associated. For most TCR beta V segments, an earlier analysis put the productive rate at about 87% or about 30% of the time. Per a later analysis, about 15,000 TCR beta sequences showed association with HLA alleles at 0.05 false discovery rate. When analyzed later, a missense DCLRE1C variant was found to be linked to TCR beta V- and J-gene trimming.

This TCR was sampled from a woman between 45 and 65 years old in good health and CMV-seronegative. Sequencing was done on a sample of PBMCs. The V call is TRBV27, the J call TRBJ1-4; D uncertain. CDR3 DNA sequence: TGTGCCAGCAGTTTGAGTGGTGTTAATGAAAAACTGTTTTTT. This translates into CASSLSGVNEKLFF.